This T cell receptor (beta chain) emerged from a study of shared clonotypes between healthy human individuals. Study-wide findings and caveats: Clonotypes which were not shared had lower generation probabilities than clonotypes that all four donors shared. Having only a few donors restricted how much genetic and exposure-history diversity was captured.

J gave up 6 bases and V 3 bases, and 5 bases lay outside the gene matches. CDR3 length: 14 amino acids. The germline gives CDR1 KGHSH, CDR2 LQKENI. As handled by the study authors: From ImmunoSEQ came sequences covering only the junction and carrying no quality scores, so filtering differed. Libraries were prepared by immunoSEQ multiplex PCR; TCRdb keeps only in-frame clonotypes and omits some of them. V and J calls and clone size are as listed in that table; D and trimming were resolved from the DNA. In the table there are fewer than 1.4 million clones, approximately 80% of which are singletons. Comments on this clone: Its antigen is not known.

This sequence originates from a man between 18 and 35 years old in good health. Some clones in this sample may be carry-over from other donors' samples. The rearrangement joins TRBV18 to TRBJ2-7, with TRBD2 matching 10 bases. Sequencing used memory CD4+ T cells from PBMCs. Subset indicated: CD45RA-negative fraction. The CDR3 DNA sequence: TGTGCCAGCTCACCTACTAGCGGGACCCTCGAGCAGTACTTC. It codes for CASSPTSGTLEQYF.